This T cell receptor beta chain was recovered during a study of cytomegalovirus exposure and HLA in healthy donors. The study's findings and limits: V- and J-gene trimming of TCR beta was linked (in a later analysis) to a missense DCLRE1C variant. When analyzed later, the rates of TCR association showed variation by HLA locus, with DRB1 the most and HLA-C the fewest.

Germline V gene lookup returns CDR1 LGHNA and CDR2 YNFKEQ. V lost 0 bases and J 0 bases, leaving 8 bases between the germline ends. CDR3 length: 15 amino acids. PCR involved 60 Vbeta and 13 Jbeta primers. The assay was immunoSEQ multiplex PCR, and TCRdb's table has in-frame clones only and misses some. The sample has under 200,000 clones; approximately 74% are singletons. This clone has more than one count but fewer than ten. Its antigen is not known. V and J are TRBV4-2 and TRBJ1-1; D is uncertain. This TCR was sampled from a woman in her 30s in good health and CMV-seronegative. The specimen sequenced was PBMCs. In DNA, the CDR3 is TGTGCCAGCAGCCAAGAAGGAGTATTGAACACTGAAGCTTTCTTT. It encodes CASSQEGVLNTEAFF.